The present T cell receptor beta chain was sequenced within a study of patients and donors after allogeneic stem cell transplantation. The CDR3 is made up of 18 amino acids. Germline CDR1 reads MDHEN; CDR2 reads SYDVKM. Trimming left V 2 bases short and J 1 base short, with 17 bases between. TCRdb analysed the RT-PCR reads with MiXCR anew, one entry per CDR3 protein. The sample consists of 150,000 to 200,000 distinct CDR3 sequences, approximately 41% of them appearing once. This TCR derives from a human donor who was either an allogeneic HSCT recipient or a stem cell or donor lymphocyte infusion donor (not recorded which). It is not recorded whose cells these are; they may come from a transplant donor. The rearrangement links TRBV28 to TRBJ2-2; no firm D call. Sequencing was carried out using blood, either unsorted or a sorted T cell fraction (not recorded which). Here the CDR3 reads CASSLTTLWTLNTGELFF. The DNA of the CDR3 is TGTGCCAGCAGTTTAACAACATTGTGGACCCTGAACACCGGGGAGCTGTTTTTT.